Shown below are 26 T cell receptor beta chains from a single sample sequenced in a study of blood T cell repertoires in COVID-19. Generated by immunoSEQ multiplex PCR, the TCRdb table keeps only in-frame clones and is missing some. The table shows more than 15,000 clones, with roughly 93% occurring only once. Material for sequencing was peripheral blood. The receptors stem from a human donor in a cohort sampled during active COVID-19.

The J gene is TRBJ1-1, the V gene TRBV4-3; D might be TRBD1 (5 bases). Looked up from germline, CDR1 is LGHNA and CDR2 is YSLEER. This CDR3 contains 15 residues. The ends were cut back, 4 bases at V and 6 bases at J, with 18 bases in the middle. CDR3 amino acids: CASSLHRGKISEAFF. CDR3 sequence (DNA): TGCGCCAGCAGCCTCCACCGGGGGAAAATCTCTGAAGCTTTCTTT.

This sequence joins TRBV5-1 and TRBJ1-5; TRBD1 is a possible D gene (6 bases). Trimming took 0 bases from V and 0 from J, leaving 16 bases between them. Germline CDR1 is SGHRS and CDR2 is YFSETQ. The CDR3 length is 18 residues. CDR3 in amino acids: CASSLEDRAGDSNQPQHF. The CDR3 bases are TGCGCCAGCAGCTTGGAGGACAGAGCAGGCGATAGCAATCAGCCCCAGCATTTT. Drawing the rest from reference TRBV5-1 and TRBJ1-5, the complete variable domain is KAGVTQTPRYLIKTRGQQVTLSCSPISGHRSVSWYQQTPGQGLQFLFEYFSETQRNKGNFPGRFSGRQFSNSRSEMNVSTLELGDSALYLCASSLEDRAGDSNQPQHFGDGTRLSIL.

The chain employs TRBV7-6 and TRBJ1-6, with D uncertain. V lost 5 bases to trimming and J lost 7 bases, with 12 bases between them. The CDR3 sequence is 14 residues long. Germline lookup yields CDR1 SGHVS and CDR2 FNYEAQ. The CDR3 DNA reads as TGTGCCAGCAGCCCCGGTTATAGCAATTCACCCCTCCACTTT. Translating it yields CASSPGYSNSPLHF.

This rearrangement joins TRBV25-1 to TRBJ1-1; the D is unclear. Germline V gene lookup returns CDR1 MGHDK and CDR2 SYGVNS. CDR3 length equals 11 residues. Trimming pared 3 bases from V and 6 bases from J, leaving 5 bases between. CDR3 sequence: CASSDTPEAFF. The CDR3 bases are TGTGCCAGCAGTGATACACCTGAAGCTTTCTTT.

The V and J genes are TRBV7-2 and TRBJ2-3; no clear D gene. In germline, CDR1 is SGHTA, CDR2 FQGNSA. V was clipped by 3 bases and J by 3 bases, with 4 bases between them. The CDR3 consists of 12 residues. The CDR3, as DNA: TGTGCCAGCAGCTTCTTAACAGATACGCAGTATTTT. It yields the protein CASSFLTDTQYF.

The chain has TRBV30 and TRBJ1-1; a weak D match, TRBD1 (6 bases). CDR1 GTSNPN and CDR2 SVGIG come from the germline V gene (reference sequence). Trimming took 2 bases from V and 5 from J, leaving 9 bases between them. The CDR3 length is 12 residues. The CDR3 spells CAWSTQGTEAFF. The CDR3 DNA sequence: TGTGCCTGGAGTACACAGGGAACTGAAGCTTTCTTT.

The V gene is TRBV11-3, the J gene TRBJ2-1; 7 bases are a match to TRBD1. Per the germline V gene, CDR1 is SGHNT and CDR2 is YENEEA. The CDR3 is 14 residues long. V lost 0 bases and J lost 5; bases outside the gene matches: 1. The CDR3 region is CASSLERGHNEQFF. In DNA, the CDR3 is TGTGCCAGCAGCTTAGAAAGGGGGCACAATGAGCAGTTCTTC.

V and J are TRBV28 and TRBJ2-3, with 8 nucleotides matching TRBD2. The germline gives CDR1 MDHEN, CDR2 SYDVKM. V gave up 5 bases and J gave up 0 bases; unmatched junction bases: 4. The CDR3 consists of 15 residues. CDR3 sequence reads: CASSPGGPSTDTQYF. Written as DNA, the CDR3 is TGTGCCAGCAGTCCGGGGGGGCCGAGCACAGATACGCAGTATTTT.

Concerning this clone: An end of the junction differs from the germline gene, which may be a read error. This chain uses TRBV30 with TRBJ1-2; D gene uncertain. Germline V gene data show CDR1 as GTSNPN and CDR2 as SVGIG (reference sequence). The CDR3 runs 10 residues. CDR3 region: CAWSNNGYTF. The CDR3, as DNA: TGTGCCTGGAGTAACAATGGCTACACCTTC.

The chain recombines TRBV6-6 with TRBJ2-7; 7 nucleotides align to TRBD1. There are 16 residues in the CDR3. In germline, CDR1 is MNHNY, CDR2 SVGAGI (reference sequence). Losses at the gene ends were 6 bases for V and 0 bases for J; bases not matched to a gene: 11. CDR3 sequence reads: CASRSRQGGDSYEQYF. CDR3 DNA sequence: TGTGCCAGCAGGTCCCGACAAGGGGGCGACTCCTACGAGCAGTACTTC.

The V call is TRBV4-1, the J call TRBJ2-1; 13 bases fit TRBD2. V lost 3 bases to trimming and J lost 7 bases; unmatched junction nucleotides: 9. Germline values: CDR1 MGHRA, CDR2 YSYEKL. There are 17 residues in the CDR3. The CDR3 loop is CASSQETSGRADNEQFF. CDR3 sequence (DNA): TGCGCCAGCAGCCAGGAAACTAGCGGGAGGGCCGATAATGAGCAGTTCTTC.

The CDR3, as DNA: TGTGCCAGCAGTTTTGTTCGTAGGAGTTCACGCCGGACAGGGAGTGGCTACACCTTC. The encoded protein is CASSFVRRSSRRTGSGYTF. The chain combines TRBV28 with TRBJ1-2; 8 bases are shared with TRBD1. With 3 bases clipped from V and 7 bases from J, the junction kept 22 bases outside the gene matches. This CDR3 is 19 amino acids long. Germline CDR1 MDHEN, CDR2 SYDVKM.

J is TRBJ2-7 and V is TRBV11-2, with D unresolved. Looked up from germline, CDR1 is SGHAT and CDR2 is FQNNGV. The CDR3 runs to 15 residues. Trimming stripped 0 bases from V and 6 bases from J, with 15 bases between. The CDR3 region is CASSLDAELTVEQYF. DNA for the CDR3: TGTGCCAGCAGCTTAGACGCCGAGCTTACAGTCGAGCAGTACTTC.

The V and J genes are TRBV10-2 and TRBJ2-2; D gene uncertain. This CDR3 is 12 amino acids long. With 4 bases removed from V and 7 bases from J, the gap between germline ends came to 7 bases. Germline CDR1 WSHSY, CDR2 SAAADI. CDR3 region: CASSAGFGELFF. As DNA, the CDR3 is TGCGCCAGCAGTGCAGGTTTCGGGGAGCTGTTTTTT.

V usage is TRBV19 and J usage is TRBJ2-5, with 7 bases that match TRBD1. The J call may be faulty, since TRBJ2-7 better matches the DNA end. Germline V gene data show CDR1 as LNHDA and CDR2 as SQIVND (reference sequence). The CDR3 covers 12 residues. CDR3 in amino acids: CASSTGLYEQYF. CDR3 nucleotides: TGTGCCAGCTCGACAGGGCTATACGAGCAGTACTTC.

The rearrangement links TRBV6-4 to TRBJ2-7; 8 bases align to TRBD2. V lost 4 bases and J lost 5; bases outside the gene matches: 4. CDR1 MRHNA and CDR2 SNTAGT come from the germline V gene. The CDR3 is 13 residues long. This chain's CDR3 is CASSAGGSHEQYF. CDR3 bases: TGTGCCAGCAGTGCGGGAGGGTCCCACGAGCAGTACTTC.

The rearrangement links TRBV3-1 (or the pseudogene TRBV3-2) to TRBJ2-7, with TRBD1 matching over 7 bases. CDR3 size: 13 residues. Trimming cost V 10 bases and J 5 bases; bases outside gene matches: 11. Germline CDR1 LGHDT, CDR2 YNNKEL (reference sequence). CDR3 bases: TGTGCCACCGGGGCTGCAGGGGGAAACGAGCAGTACTTC. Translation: CATGAAGGNEQYF.

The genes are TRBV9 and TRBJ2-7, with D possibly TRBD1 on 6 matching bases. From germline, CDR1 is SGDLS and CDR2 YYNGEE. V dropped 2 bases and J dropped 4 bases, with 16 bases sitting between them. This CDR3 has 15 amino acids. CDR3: CASSVDGTPNYEQYF. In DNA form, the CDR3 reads TGTGCCAGCAGCGTCGATGGGACACCCAATTACGAGCAGTACTTC.

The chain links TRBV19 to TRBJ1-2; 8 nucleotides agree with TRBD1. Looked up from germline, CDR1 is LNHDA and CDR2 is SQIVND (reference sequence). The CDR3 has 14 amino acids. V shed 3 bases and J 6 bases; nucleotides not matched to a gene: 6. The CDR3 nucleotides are TGTGCCAGTAGTATGCCGCGACAGGGGAATGGCTACACCTTC. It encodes CASSMPRQGNGYTF.

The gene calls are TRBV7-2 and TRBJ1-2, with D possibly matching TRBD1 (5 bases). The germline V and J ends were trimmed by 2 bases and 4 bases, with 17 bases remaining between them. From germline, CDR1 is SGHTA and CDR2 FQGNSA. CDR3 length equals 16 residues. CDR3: CASSLRPIRAGYGYTF. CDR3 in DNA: TGTGCCAGCAGCTTACGCCCAATCAGGGCCGGCTATGGCTACACCTTC.

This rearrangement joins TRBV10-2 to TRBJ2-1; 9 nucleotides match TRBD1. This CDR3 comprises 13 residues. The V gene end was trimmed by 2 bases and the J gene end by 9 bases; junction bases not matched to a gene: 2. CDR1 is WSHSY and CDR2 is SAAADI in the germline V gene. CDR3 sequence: CASSEATGGEQFF. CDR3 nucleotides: TGCGCCAGCAGTGAGGCGACAGGGGGTGAGCAGTTCTTC.

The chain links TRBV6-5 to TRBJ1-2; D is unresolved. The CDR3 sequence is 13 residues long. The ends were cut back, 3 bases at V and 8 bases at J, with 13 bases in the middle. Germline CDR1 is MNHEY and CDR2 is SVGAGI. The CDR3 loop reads CASSYSATSGYTF. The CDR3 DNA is TGTGCCAGCAGTTATTCCGCGACTAGCGGCTACACCTTC.

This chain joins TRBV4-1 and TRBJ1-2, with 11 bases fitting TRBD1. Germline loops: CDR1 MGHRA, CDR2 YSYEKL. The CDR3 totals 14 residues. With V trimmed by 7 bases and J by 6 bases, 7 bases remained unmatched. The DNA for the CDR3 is TGCGCCAGCACCCTTCCGGGACAGGGGGATGGCTACACCTTC. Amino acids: CASTLPGQGDGYTF.

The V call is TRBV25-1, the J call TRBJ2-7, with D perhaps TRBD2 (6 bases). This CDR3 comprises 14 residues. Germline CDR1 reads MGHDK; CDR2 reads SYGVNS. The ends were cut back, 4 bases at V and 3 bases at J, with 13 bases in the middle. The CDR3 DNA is TGTGCCAGCAGTGTGGGACTTGGAGGCTACGAGCAGTACTTC. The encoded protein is CASSVGLGGYEQYF.

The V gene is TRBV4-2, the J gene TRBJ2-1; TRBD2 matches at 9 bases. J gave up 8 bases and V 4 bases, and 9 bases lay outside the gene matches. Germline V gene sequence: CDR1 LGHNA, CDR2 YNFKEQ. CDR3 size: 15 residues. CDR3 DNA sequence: TGTGCCAGCAGCCTCGGGGTAGCGGGAGAGGATGAGCAGTTCTTC. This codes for CASSLGVAGEDEQFF.

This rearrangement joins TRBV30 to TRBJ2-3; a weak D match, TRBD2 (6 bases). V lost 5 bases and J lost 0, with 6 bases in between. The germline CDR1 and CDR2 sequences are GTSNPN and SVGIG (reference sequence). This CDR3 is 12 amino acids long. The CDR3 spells CAWAGSTDTQYF. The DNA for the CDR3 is TGTGCCTGGGCGGGAAGCACAGATACGCAGTATTTT.